The 21 T cell receptor beta chains reported below all come from one sample, sequenced in a study of T cell changes during pregnancy in multiple sclerosis. Measured with immunoSEQ multiplex PCR; TCRdb has only the in-frame clones, and not every one. The table includes under 85,000 clones, more than 80% detected once. Material: CD4+ T cells from peripheral blood mononuclear cells, obtained before pregnancy. The receptors here all came from a female donor with multiple sclerosis, enrolled in a pregnancy study.

This sequence joins TRBV19 and TRBJ2-7, with D tentatively TRBD1 (6 bases). Trimming shortened V by 4 bases and J by 1 base, and 11 bases separated the two germline ends. CDR1 LNHDA and CDR2 SQIVND come from the germline V gene (reference sequence). The CDR3 runs 14 residues. CDR3 nucleotides: TGTGCCAGTAGTAGTCAGGGGTCTTCCTACGAGCAGTACTTC. Its translation: CASSSQGSSYEQYF.

The chain couples TRBV5-1 to TRBJ1-3; D is uncertain. Germline V gene data show CDR1 as SGHRS and CDR2 as YFSETQ. Between the trimmed V and J ends, which lost 4 bases and 4 bases, there was a span of 12 bases. CDR3 length: 14 amino acids. Here the CDR3 DNA reads TGCGCCAGCAGCCCGGAGGACCGGGGAAACACCATATATTTT. It yields the protein CASSPEDRGNTIYF.

This chain links TRBV29-1 with TRBJ2-3; TRBD1 matches 7 bases. CDR1 SQVTM and CDR2 ANQGSEA come from the germline V gene. The CDR3 is 13 amino acids. The J segment lost 6 bases and the V segment lost 2 bases, leaving 5 bases of the junction unmatched. The CDR3 DNA reads as TGCAGCGTTGAAAAAACAGGGGCCGATACGCAGTATTTT. Protein product: CSVEKTGADTQYF.

The chain combines TRBV7-8 with TRBJ1-3, with TRBD1 matching 8 bases. The trim removed 5 bases at V and 9 bases at J, leaving 12 bases unmatched. This CDR3 has 15 residues. CDR1 SGHVS and CDR2 FQNEAQ come from the germline V gene. CDR3 protein: CASSRPGQEEATIYF. As DNA, the CDR3 is TGTGCCAGCAGCCGCCCGGGACAGGAGGAGGCCACCATATATTTT.

This chain connects TRBV7-2 to TRBJ2-7; a weak D match, TRBD2 (5 bases). V dropped 4 bases and J dropped 3 bases, with 10 bases sitting between them. The CDR3 is 13 amino acids. Germline assignment: CDR1 SGHTA and CDR2 FQGNSA. The CDR3 spells CASSSRRDYEQYF. The CDR3 DNA reads as TGTGCCAGCAGCTCCCGACGGGACTACGAGCAGTACTTC.

This rearrangement joins TRBV18 to TRBJ2-5; no reliable D call. This CDR3 contains 14 residues. Germline V lookup: CDR1 KGHSH, CDR2 LQKENI. The V gene lost 0 bases and the J gene lost 7 bases, with 12 bases spanning the gap. The CDR3 DNA sequence: TGTGCCAGCTCACCACCGATCACGCCGGGGACCCAGTACTTC. It encodes CASSPPITPGTQYF.

The chain couples TRBV10-2 to TRBJ2-3; TRBD1 matches at 8 bases. Trimming took 0 bases from V and 2 from J; bases not matched to a gene: 4. CDR3 length equals 16 residues. CDR1 and CDR2 from the germline V gene are WSHSY and SAAADI. As DNA, the CDR3 is TGCGCCAGCAGTGAGTCCGGCAGGGGGCCCACAGATACGCAGTATTTT. Translating it yields CASSESGRGPTDTQYF.

The chain uses TRBV2 and TRBJ2-5; 8 nucleotides align to TRBD2. With V trimmed by 4 bases and J by 4 bases, 11 bases remained unmatched. There are 16 residues in the CDR3. CDR1 is SNHLY and CDR2 is FYNNEI in the germline V gene. CDR3 residues: CASSAVLAELGETQYF. CDR3 DNA: TGTGCCAGCAGTGCCGTACTAGCGGAGCTGGGAGAGACCCAGTACTTC.

This clone has a handful of counts. The chain couples TRBV29-1 to TRBJ1-1; tentatively, D is TRBD1 (5 bases). This CDR3 has 12 residues. Germline CDR1 and CDR2: SQVTM and ANQGSEA. The V and J ends lost 2 bases and 6 bases respectively, with 10 bases between them. The CDR3 DNA reads TGCAGCGTTGAACCCGGGGGACCTGAAGCTTTCTTT. Protein product: CSVEPGGPEAFF. The entire variable domain, with the rest obtained from reference TRBV29-1 and TRBJ1-1, is as follows: SAVISQKPSRDICQRGTSLTIQCQVDSQVTMMFWYRQQPGQSLTLIATANQGSEATYESGFVIDKFPISRPNLTFSTLTVSNMSPEDSSIYLCSVEPGGPEAFFGQGTRLTVV.

V usage is TRBV2 and J usage is TRBJ1-4, with unresolved D. This CDR3 spans 15 amino acids. Germline V gene lookup returns CDR1 SNHLY and CDR2 FYNNEI. V was cut by 6 bases and J by 5 bases, with 16 bases left in between. The CDR3 spells CASSDDPRRNEKLFF. In DNA, the CDR3 is TGTGCCAGCAGCGACGACCCCCGGCGGAATGAAAAACTGTTTTTT.

The J gene is TRBJ1-1, the V gene TRBV9; D not resolved. Germline assignment: CDR1 SGDLS and CDR2 YYNGEE. This CDR3 comprises 14 residues. V lost 0 bases and J lost 5, with 11 bases in between. CDR3 protein: CASSVGPSQTEAFF. The CDR3, as DNA: TGTGCCAGCAGCGTAGGTCCGTCTCAGACTGAAGCTTTCTTT.

CDR3: CATGGRAGDTEAFF. The DNA of the CDR3 is TGTGCCACGGGGGGCAGGGCGGGTGACACTGAAGCTTTCTTT. V and J are TRBV6-1 and TRBJ1-1, with D maybe TRBD1 (6 bases). CDR1 and CDR2 from the germline V gene are MNHNS and SASEGT. V was clipped by 10 bases and J by 3 bases, with 18 bases between them. There are 14 residues in the CDR3.

This clone was seen just once. At one end the junction does not follow the germline gene, possibly because of a read error. V and J are TRBV19 and TRBJ1-4, with 7 bases aligning to TRBD1. This CDR3 contains 13 residues. Per germline, CDR1 LNHDA and CDR2 SQIVND (reference sequence). CDR3 DNA: TGTGCCAGTAGTATTCTCACGGGCAGGGGGATCCATTTT. It is translated as CASSILTGRGIHF.

The chain combines TRBV9 with TRBJ2-3; D gene uncertain. Per germline, CDR1 SGDLS and CDR2 YYNGEE. Trimming took off 0 bases at V and 2 bases at J, with 13 bases between the two ends. There are 16 residues in the CDR3. This chain's CDR3 is CASSVVNGALTDTQYF. CDR3 in DNA: TGTGCCAGCAGCGTAGTGAACGGTGCTCTCACAGATACGCAGTATTTT.

The chain carries TRBV19 and TRBJ2-1, with TRBD2 identical over 7 bases. Germline-derived CDR1 and CDR2 are LNHDA and SQIVND (reference sequence). The CDR3 consists of 14 residues. With V trimmed by 5 bases and J by 4 bases, 5 bases remained unmatched. In DNA form, the CDR3 reads TGTGCCAGTAGTTCGCCGGGACTATACAATGAGCAGTTCTTC. Translation: CASSSPGLYNEQFF.

The V gene is TRBV5-1, the J gene TRBJ1-2; maybe TRBD1 (5 bases). Germline V gene lookup returns CDR1 SGHRS and CDR2 YFSETQ. Between the trimmed V and J ends, which lost 1 base and 4 bases, there was a span of 11 bases. CDR3 size: 14 residues. CDR3 sequence reads: CASSLRAGGYGYTF. The CDR3 bases are TGCGCCAGCAGCTTGCGTGCGGGGGGCTATGGCTACACCTTC.

The J gene is TRBJ1-2, the V gene TRBV5-3, with a weak D call TRBD1 (6 bases). TRBV5-3 is an ORF; its function is uncertain. The CDR3 runs 15 residues. Trimming cost V 3 bases and J 0 bases, with 12 bases left between them. CDR3 DNA sequence: TGTGCCAGAAGCTCACCGACAGGAGCTAACTATGGCTACACCTTC. Translation gives CARSSPTGANYGYTF.

The gene calls are TRBV5-1 and TRBJ2-5, with TRBD2 identical over 7 bases. After removal of 2 bases from V and 1 base from J, the junction contained 8 bases not matched to a gene. Germline loops: CDR1 SGHRS, CDR2 YFSETQ. The CDR3 has 16 residues. The CDR3: CASSFRGSPPQETQYF. The CDR3, as DNA: TGCGCCAGCAGCTTCCGCGGGAGTCCCCCCCAAGAGACCCAGTACTTC.

This chain connects TRBV7-8 to TRBJ1-1; TRBD1 matches at 7 bases. J gave up 7 bases and V 5 bases, and 10 bases lay outside the gene matches. The germline V gene encodes CDR1 SGHVS and CDR2 FQNEAQ. The CDR3 extends over 14 amino acids. The CDR3 spells CASSPLPGTVEAFF. As DNA, the CDR3 is TGTGCCAGCAGCCCGCTACCCGGGACAGTTGAAGCTTTCTTT. Looking up the rest from reference TRBV7-8 and TRBJ1-1 gives the full variable domain: GAGVSQSPRYKVAKRGQDVALRCDPISGHVSLFWYQQALGQGPEFLTYFQNEAQLDKSGLPSDRFFAERPEGSVSTLKIQRTQQEDSAVYLCASSPLPGTVEAFFGQGTRLTVV.

The chain has TRBV25-1 and TRBJ2-3, with a tentative D call TRBD2 (5 bases). Per germline, CDR1 MGHDK and CDR2 SYGVNS. With 2 bases removed from V and 2 bases from J, the gap between germline ends came to 17 bases. This CDR3 contains 17 residues. This chain's CDR3 is CASSEGNVGLLTDTQYF. The CDR3 DNA is TGTGCCAGCAGTGAAGGGAATGTAGGACTCCTCACAGATACGCAGTATTTT.

The chain employs TRBV5-5 and TRBJ2-1; no definite D call. V was trimmed by 4 bases and J by 2 bases, leaving 10 bases between them. Looked up from germline, CDR1 is SGHKS and CDR2 is YYEKEE (reference sequence). The CDR3 is 14 amino acids. The CDR3 loop reads CASSLAATYNEQFF. DNA of the CDR3: TGTGCCAGCAGCCTCGCGGCTACCTACAATGAGCAGTTCTTC.